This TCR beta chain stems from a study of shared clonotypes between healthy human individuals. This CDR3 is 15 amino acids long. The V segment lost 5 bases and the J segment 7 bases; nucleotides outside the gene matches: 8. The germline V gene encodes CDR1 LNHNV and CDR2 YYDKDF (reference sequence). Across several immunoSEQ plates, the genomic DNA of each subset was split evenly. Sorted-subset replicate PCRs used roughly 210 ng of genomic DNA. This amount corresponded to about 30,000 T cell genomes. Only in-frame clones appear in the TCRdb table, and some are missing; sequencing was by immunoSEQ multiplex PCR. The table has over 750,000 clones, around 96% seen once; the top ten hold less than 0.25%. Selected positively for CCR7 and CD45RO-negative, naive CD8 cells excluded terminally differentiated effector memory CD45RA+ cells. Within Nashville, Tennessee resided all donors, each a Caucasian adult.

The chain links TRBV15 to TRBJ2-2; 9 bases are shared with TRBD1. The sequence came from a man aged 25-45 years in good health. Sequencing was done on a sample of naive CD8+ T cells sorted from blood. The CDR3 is CATSGVQGAVGELFF. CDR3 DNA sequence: TGTGCCACCAGCGGAGTACAGGGGGCGGTCGGGGAGCTGTTTTTT.